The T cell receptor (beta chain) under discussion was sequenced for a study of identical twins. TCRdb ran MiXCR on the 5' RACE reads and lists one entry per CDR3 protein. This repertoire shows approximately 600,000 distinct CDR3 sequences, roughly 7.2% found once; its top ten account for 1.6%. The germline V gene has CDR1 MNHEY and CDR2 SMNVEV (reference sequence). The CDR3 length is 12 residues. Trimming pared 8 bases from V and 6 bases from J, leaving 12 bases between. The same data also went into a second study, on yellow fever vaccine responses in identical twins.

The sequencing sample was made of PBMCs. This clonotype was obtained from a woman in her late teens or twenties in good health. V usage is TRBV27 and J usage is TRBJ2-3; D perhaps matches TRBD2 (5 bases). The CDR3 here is CASAPGKDTQYF. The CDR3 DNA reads TGTGCCAGCGCCCCCGGGAAGGATACGCAGTATTTT.